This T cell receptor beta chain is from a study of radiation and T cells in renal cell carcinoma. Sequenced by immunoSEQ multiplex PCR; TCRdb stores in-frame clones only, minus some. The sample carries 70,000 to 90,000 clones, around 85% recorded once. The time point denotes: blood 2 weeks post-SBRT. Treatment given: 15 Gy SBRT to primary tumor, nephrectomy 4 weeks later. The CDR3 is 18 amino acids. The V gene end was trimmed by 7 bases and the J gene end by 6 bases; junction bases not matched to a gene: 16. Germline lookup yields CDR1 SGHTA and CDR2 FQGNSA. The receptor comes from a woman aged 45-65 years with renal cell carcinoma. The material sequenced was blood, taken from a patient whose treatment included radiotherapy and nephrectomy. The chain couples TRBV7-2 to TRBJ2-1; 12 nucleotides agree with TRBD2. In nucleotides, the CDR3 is TGTGCCAGCATCCCGCAGCCCGTCCTAGCGGGGGGGCGCAATGAGCAGTTCTTC. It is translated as CASIPQPVLAGGRNEQFF. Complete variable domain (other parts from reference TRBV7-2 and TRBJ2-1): GAGVSQSPSNKVTEKGKDVELRCDPISGHTALYWYRQSLGQGLEFLIYFQGNSAPDKSGLPSDRFSAERTGGSVSTLTIQRTQQEDSAVYLCASIPQPVLAGGRNEQFFGPGTRLTVL.